This section outlines one T cell receptor (beta chain) sequence together with its context. The data stem from a study of OX40 agonist ivuxolimab in advanced cancers. Sequencing was performed with immunoSEQ multiplex PCR; in TCRdb, only in-frame clones are kept and a portion is missing. The sample lists more than 80,000 clones, approximately 90% occurring once. The germline V and J ends were trimmed by 3 bases and 5 bases, with 13 bases remaining between them. The CDR3 has 14 amino acids. Germline values: CDR1 MNHNS, CDR2 SASEGT. V is TRBV6-1 and J is TRBJ2-5, with D perhaps TRBD1 (6 bases). The receptor was derived from an adult with an advanced solid tumor such as melanoma, head and neck, liver or kidney cancer. The sequencing here drew on CD4+ or CD8+ T cells sorted from blood, taken in a trial of the OX40 agonist ivuxolimab. As DNA, the CDR3 is TGTGCCAGCAGTGACCTACAGGGAATGGAGACCCAGTACTTC. Its protein is CASSDLQGMETQYF.